A selection of T cell receptor beta chains follows, all from one sample in a study of T cells in Graves' hyperthyroidism and ophthalmopathy. TCRdb called the multiplex PCR reads again in MiXCR, with one record for every CDR3 protein. Of 300,000 to 450,000 distinct CDR3 sequences detected, 15% to 17% appear once; the ten largest clones hold 25% to 30%. Material: blood. These receptors were collected from a woman younger than 35 with Graves' hyperthyroidism that later progressed to Graves' ophthalmopathy. Each CDR3 is given with its conserved first and last residue. Fields, in order: CDR3 protein, CDR3 DNA, clone size, J gene, CDR3 length, V gene, D gene. The D gene is left open where the match is weak. The size of a clone is reported for some rows only, either as once, few or many, or as a class for expanded clones.

CDR3: CASSYSTGAEHSPLHF
DNA: TGTGCCAGCAGTTACTCGACAGGGGCAGAGCATTCACCCCTCCACTTT
size: many
J: TRBJ1-6
length: 16
V: TRBV6-5
D: TRBD1

CDR3: CASSEKEALPTQYF
DNA: TGTGCCAGCAGTGAAAAAGAGGCCCTTCCGACCCAGTACTTC
size: many
J: TRBJ2-5
length: 14
V: TRBV2
D: .

CDR3: CASSFRGSVEQYF
DNA: TGTGCCAGCAGCTTTAGGGGCAGCGTCGAGCAGTACTTC
size: .
J: TRBJ2-7
length: 13
V: TRBV7-2
D: .

CDR3: CASSYLLSRRSYEQYF
DNA: TGTGCCAGCAGTTACCTACTTTCCCGACGGTCCTACGAGCAGTACTTC
size: many
J: TRBJ2-7
length: 16
V: TRBV6-2/TRBV6-3
D: .

CDR3: CASSFKAGGVYEQYF
DNA: TGTGCCAGCAGCTTCAAGGCGGGAGGGGTGTACGAGCAGTACTTC
size: few
J: TRBJ2-7
length: 15
V: TRBV11-2
D: TRBD2

CDR3: CASSEGQYNSPLHF
DNA: TGTGCCAGCTCAGAGGGACAGTATAATTCACCCCTCCACTTT
size: few
J: TRBJ1-6
length: 14
V: TRBV18
D: TRBD1

CDR3: CASSGARGQPQHF
DNA: TGTGCCAGCTCTGGGGCCCGGGGGCAGCCCCAGCATTTT
size: few
J: TRBJ1-5
length: 13
V: TRBV18
D: .

CDR3: CASSIVQGARNEQFF
DNA: TGTGCCAGTAGTATAGTCCAGGGGGCCCGCAATGAGCAGTTCTTC
size: .
J: TRBJ2-1
length: 15
V: TRBV19
D: TRBD1

CDR3: CASSPVGTGELFF
DNA: TGTGCCAGCAGCCCAGTGGGGACCGGGGAGCTGTTTTTT
size: few
J: TRBJ2-2
length: 13
V: TRBV9
D: .

CDR3: CASSVEANTGELFF
DNA: TGTGCCAGCAGCGTAGAGGCGAACACCGGGGAGCTGTTTTTT
size: .
J: TRBJ2-2
length: 14
V: TRBV9
D: .

CDR3: CASSPGRDREFREKLFF
DNA: TGTGCCAGCAGCCCGGGACGGGACAGGGAGTTTAGAGAAAAACTGTTTTTT
size: .
J: TRBJ1-4
length: 17
V: TRBV7-9
D: TRBD1

CDR3: CASTPLGAGELFF
DNA: TGTGCCAGCACCCCGTTGGGGGCCGGGGAGCTGTTTTTT
size: few
J: TRBJ2-2
length: 13
V: TRBV6-1
D: .

CDR3: CASRVGQGAYGYTF
DNA: TGTGCCAGCAGAGTGGGACAGGGGGCCTATGGCTACACCTTC
size: many
J: TRBJ1-2
length: 14
V: TRBV6-1
D: TRBD1

CDR3: CASSKGTVQPQHF
DNA: TGTGCCAGCAGTAAAGGGACAGTCCAGCCCCAGCATTTT
size: many
J: TRBJ1-5
length: 13
V: TRBV2
D: TRBD1

CDR3: CATSDREFAYNEQFF
DNA: TGTGCCACCAGTGACCGTGAGTTCGCCTACAATGAGCAGTTCTTC
size: .
J: TRBJ2-1
length: 15
V: TRBV24-1
D: .

CDR3: CASRLAGAKNIQYF
DNA: TGTGCCAGCAGGCTAGCGGGCGCAAAAAACATTCAGTACTTC
size: many
J: TRBJ2-4
length: 14
V: TRBV2
D: TRBD2

CDR3: CASSLYPNTGELFF
DNA: TGTGCCAGCAGCTTATACCCTAACACCGGGGAGCTGTTTTTT
size: .
J: TRBJ2-2
length: 14
V: TRBV7-3
D: .

CDR3: CSVWTGGLYEQYF
DNA: TGCAGCGTTTGGACAGGGGGGCTCTACGAGCAGTACTTC
size: many
J: TRBJ2-7
length: 13
V: TRBV29-1
D: TRBD1

CDR3: CASSRDSILDTQYF
DNA: TGTGCCAGCAGTAGGGACAGTATTTTAGATACGCAGTATTTT
size: many
J: TRBJ2-3
length: 14
V: TRBV2
D: TRBD1

CDR3: CSGIVRNTEAFF
DNA: TGCAGTGGAATCGTGCGAAACACTGAAGCTTTCTTT
size: .
J: TRBJ1-1
length: 12
V: TRBV20-1
D: .

CDR3: CASRLAGGETQYF
DNA: TGTGCCAGCAGGCTAGCGGGAGGAGAGACCCAGTACTTC
size: .
J: TRBJ2-5
length: 13
V: TRBV28
D: TRBD2

CDR3: CASSPSLAGAPPYEQYF
DNA: TGTGCCAGCAGCCCGAGTCTAGCGGGAGCGCCCCCCTACGAGCAGTACTTC
size: many
J: TRBJ2-7
length: 17
V: TRBV7-9
D: TRBD2

CDR3: CASSQGVGDAYEQYF
DNA: TGCGCCAGCAGCCAGGGAGTAGGGGACGCCTACGAGCAGTACTTC
size: .
J: TRBJ2-7
length: 15
V: TRBV4-1
D: .

CDR3: CASNLRGDPTTDTQYF
DNA: TGCGCCAGCAATCTCAGGGGGGACCCAACCACAGATACGCAGTATTTT
size: few
J: TRBJ2-3
length: 16
V: TRBV4-1
D: .

CDR3: CASSVNVGLKYEQYF
DNA: TGTGCCAGCAGCGTTAATGTGGGGCTTAAATACGAGCAGTACTTC
size: many
J: TRBJ2-7
length: 15
V: TRBV11-2
D: .

CDR3: CASSAGNANQPQHF
DNA: TGTGCCAGCAGCGCCGGTAATGCCAATCAGCCCCAGCATTTT
size: many
J: TRBJ1-5
length: 14
V: TRBV7-8
D: .

CDR3: CASSRAGGRIDRETQYF
DNA: TGTGCCAGCTCACGAGCTGGAGGGCGAATTGACCGAGAGACCCAGTACTTC
size: few
J: TRBJ2-5
length: 17
V: TRBV18
D: .

CDR3: CASSFKLAGRSADTQYF
DNA: TGTGCCAGCAGCTTCAAACTAGCGGGTCGGAGCGCAGATACGCAGTATTTT
size: few
J: TRBJ2-3
length: 17
V: TRBV11-2
D: TRBD2

CDR3: CSARELSNYGYTF
DNA: TGCAGTGCAAGGGAGCTCTCTAACTATGGCTACACCTTC
size: .
J: TRBJ1-2
length: 13
V: TRBV20-1
D: .

CDR3: CATLGGSAWNIQYF
DNA: TGTGCCACCTTGGGCGGGAGCGCGTGGAACATTCAGTACTTC
size: .
J: TRBJ2-4
length: 14
V: TRBV28
D: TRBD2

CDR3: CASSLMTSGTDTQYF
DNA: TGTGCCAGCAGTTTAATGACTAGCGGGACAGATACGCAGTATTTT
size: many
J: TRBJ2-3
length: 15
V: TRBV28
D: TRBD2

CDR3: CATRDRVAPIGELFF
DNA: TGTGCCACCCGAGACAGGGTAGCCCCCATCGGGGAGCTGTTTTTT
size: .
J: TRBJ2-2
length: 15
V: TRBV24-1
D: TRBD1

CDR3: CARQTSGSINEQFF
DNA: TGTGCCAGACAAACTAGCGGGAGTATCAATGAGCAGTTCTTC
size: .
J: TRBJ2-1
length: 14
V: TRBV2
D: TRBD2

CDR3: CSVGDRTTTDTQYF
DNA: TGCAGCGTCGGGGACAGGACCACCACAGATACGCAGTATTTT
size: many
J: TRBJ2-3
length: 14
V: TRBV29-1
D: TRBD1

CDR3: CASSFEGLNTEAFF
DNA: TGTGCCAGCAGTTTCGAGGGTTTAAACACTGAAGCTTTCTTT
size: many
J: TRBJ1-1
length: 14
V: TRBV12-3/TRBV12-4
D: .

CDR3: CASSSRLAGGSYNEQFF
DNA: TGTGCCAGCAGCTCCCGGCTAGCGGGAGGGTCCTACAATGAGCAGTTCTTC
size: many
J: TRBJ2-1
length: 17
V: TRBV11-2
D: TRBD2

CDR3: CASSPVGNTEAFF
DNA: TGTGCCAGCAGCCCCGTCGGGAACACTGAAGCTTTCTTT
size: many
J: TRBJ1-1
length: 13
V: TRBV11-2
D: .

CDR3: CASSRNRDEQYF
DNA: TGTGCCAGCAGTCGCAACAGGGACGAGCAGTACTTC
size: many
J: TRBJ2-7
length: 12
V: TRBV27
D: .

CDR3: CASSGNRAVTEAFF
DNA: TGTGCCAGCAGTGGGAACAGGGCGGTCACTGAAGCTTTCTTT
size: many
J: TRBJ1-1
length: 14
V: TRBV6-1
D: .